This TCR beta chain was captured in a study of cytomegalovirus exposure and HLA in healthy donors. Study results and limitations: When a later analysis compared HLA-associated TCR beta chains with equally common others, the HLA-associated chains turned out to be more clonally expanded and to have lower generation probabilities. The authors reported that TCR beta sequences could predict HLA-A and HLA-B alleles. These predictions were accurate for most subjects in the first cohort.

As for this clone: Its matching antigen is unknown.

The CDR3 runs to 15 residues. V lost 4 bases to trimming and J lost 8 bases; unmatched junction nucleotides: 8. PCR primers comprised 60 Vbeta and 13 Jbeta primers. TCRdb's table, derived via immunoSEQ multiplex PCR, lists solely in-frame clones and lacks some. This sample has more than 150,000 clones, with 77% found just once. The rearrangement links TRBV5-3 to TRBJ1-6, with TRBD1 matching 8 bases. TRBV5-3 is known as an ORF, though its function is uncertain. This receptor was taken from a man aged 18 to 29 in good health and CMV-seronegative. Sequenced input: PBMCs. The CDR3 spells CARSNGQGKDSPLHF. Here the CDR3 DNA reads TGTGCCAGAAGCAACGGACAGGGTAAAGATTCACCCCTCCACTTT.